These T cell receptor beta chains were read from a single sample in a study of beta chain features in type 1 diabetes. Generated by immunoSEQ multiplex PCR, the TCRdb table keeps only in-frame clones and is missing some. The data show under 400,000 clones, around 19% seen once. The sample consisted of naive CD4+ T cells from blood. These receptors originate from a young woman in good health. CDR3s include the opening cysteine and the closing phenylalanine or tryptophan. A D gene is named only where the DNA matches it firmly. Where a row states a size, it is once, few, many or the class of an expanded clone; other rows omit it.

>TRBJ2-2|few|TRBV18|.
TGTGCCAGCTCACCCGCCACAGGGCCGAACACCGGGGAGCTGTTTTTT
CASSPATGPNTGELFF
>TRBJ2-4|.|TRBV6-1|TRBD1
TGTGCCAGCAGTGGACGGGACAGATTAGCCAAAAACATTCAGTACTTC
CASSGRDRLAKNIQYF
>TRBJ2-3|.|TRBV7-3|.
TGTGCCAGCAGCCTAGTGCCCGGGGGGCCGCAGTATTTT
CASSLVPGGPQYF
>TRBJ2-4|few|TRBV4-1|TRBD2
TGCGCCAGCAGCCTTCCCGGGAGGACCAAAAACATTCAGTACTTC
CASSLPGRTKNIQYF
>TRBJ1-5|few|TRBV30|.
TGTGCCTGGAGTGTATGGGGGGGAAATCAGCCCCAGCATTTT
CAWSVWGGNQPQHF
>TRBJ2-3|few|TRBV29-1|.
TGCAGCGTTGCCCGTGCTGCGGATACGCAGTATTTT
CSVARAADTQYF
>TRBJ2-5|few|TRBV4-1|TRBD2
TGCGCCAGCAGCCAACCCCCATTAGGCGGGGGGATGATGGAGACCCAGTACTTC
CASSQPPLGGGMMETQYF
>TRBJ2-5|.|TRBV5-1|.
TGCGCCAGCAGCTTCACAGGGATGGGAATTCAAGAGACCCAGTACTTC
CASSFTGMGIQETQYF
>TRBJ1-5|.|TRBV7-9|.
TGTGCCAGCAGCTCAACATGGGGCGATCAGCCCCAGCATTTT
CASSSTWGDQPQHF
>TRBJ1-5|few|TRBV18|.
TGTGCCAGCTCGCCTACTCGGAGTCAGCCCCAGCATTTT
CASSPTRSQPQHF
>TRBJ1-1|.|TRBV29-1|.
TGCAGCGGGGGACAGAACACTGAAGCTTTCTTT
CSGGQNTEAFF
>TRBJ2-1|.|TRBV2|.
TGTGCCAGCAGGGGGGGCTCCTACAATGAGCAGTTCTTC
CASRGGSYNEQFF
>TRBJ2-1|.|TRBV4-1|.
TGCGCCAGCAGCCATCTCCAGAGACAGGTTTACAATGAGCAGTTCTTC
CASSHLQRQVYNEQFF
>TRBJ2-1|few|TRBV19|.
TGTGCCAGTAGTATAGCCAGCTCCTACAATGAGCAGTTCTTC
CASSIASSYNEQFF
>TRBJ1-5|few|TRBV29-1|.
TGCAGCGCTGCGACAGGCAGCAATCAGCCCCAGCATTTT
CSAATGSNQPQHF
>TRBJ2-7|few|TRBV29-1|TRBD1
TGCAGCGCCCAAATTGGGACAGCAAGCTACGAGCAGTACTTC
CSAQIGTASYEQYF
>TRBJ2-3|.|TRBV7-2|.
TGTGCCAGCAGCTTTTACTTCACAGATACGCAGTATTTT
CASSFYFTDTQYF
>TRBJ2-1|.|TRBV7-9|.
TGTGCCAGCAGCCCCAGCGGAGGGCAGGGGGGATACAATGAGCAGTTCTTC
CASSPSGGQGGYNEQFF
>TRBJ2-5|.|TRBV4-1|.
TGCGCCAGCAGCCAACTCAGGGGACCCACATTTCAAGAGACCCAGTACTTC
CASSQLRGPTFQETQYF
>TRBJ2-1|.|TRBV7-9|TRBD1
TGTGCCAGCAGCACACGACAGGGCGATGAGCAGTTCTTC
CASSTRQGDEQFF
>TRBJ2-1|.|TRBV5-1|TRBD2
TGCGCCAGCTCTCCTATAGCGGGAGGATATGAGCAGTTCTTC
CASSPIAGGYEQFF
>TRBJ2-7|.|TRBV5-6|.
TGTGCCAGCAGCTTGGAAACAACCTACGAGCAGTACTTC
CASSLETTYEQYF
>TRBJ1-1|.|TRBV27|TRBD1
TGTGCCAGCAGCCGGCAGACAGGGTACCCTGAAGCTTTCTTT
CASSRQTGYPEAFF
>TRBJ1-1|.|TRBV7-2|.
TGTGCCAGCAGCTTAAGACAACCTACCGCTGAAGCTTTCTTT
CASSLRQPTAEAFF
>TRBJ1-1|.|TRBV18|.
TGTGCCAGCTCACCTGCTGTTGGACAAATGAACACTGAAGCTTTCTTT
CASSPAVGQMNTEAFF
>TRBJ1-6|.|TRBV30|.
TGTGCCTGGAGTTTTAGGGGAAATTCACCCCTCCACTTT
CAWSFRGNSPLHF
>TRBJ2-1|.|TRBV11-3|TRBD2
TGTGCCAGCAGCTTAGATCCCGGGGGGAATGAGCAGTTCTTC
CASSLDPGGNEQFF
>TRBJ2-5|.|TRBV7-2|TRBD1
TGTGCCAGCAGCTTATCCGGGACAGGGGGTGAGACCCAGTACTTC
CASSLSGTGGETQYF
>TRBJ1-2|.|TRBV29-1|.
TGCAGCGTTGAAGTCCGGAGAGGCCCCCTAGGCTATGGCTACACCTTC
CSVEVRRGPLGYGYTF
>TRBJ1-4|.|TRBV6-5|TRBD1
TGTGCCAGCAGTCGGACAGGGGGCCCTGAAAAACTGTTTTTT
CASSRTGGPEKLFF
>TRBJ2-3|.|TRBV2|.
TGTGCCAGCAGCGCATCTCCGGCGGGCACAACAGATACGCAGTATTTT
CASSASPAGTTDTQYF
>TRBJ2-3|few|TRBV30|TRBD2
TGTGCCTGGACTCTTGGACTAGCGGGGGCGGGAGATACGCAGTATTTT
CAWTLGLAGAGDTQYF
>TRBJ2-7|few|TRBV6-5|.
TGTGCCAGCAGCCGTTACGAGCAGTACTTC
CASSRYEQYF
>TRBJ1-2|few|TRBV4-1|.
TGCGCCAGCAGCCAAGCCCTCTATGGCTACACCTTC
CASSQALYGYTF
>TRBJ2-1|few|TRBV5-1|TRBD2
TGCGCCAGCAGCTGGGGGACTAGTCTGGGTGAGCAGTTCTTC
CASSWGTSLGEQFF
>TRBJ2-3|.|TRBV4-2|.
TGTGCCAGCAGCCAAGTTGGGGGGAGCACAGATACGCAGTATTTT
CASSQVGGSTDTQYF
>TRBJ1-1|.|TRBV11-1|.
TGTGCCAGCAGTCAACGGCTCCTAGGCACTGAAGCTTTCTTT
CASSQRLLGTEAFF
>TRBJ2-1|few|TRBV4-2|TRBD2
TGTGCCAGCAGCCAAGTTATTGCGGGAGCAGGAGGTGAGCAGTTCTTC
CASSQVIAGAGGEQFF
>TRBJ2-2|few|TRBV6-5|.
TGTGCCAGCAACCTGGAGGCGAACACCGGGGAGCTGTTTTTT
CASNLEANTGELFF
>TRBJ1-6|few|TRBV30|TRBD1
TGTGCCTGGAGTCTGGACAGGGGGTATTCACCCCTCCACTTT
CAWSLDRGYSPLHF
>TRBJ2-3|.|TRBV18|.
TGTGCCAGCTCACCACCGGGGCTAGCAGGGGCGAGGGATACGCAGTATTTT
CASSPPGLAGARDTQYF
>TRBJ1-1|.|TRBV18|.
TGTGCCAGCTCGCTCATAGAGAACACTGAAGCTTTCTTT
CASSLIENTEAFF
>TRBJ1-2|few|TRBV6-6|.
TGTGCCAGCAGTGAGGGCAGGACAGAATATGGCTACACCTTC
CASSEGRTEYGYTF
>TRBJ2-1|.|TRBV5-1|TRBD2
TGCGCCAGCAGCTCAACTAGCGGGATGAACAATGAGCAGTTCTTC
CASSSTSGMNNEQFF
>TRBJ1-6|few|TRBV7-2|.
TGTGCCAGCAGCTTAGCATCGGTACTCCACTTT
CASSLASVLHF
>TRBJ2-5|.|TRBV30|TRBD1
TGTGCCTGGAGTGTACAGTGGACAGGGGTAGAGACCCAGTACTTC
CAWSVQWTGVETQYF
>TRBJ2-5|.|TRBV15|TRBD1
TGTGCCACCAGCGGGATAGGGGGCGGGGAGACCCAGTACTTC
CATSGIGGGETQYF
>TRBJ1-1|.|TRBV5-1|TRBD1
TGCGCCAGCAGCTTGAGGGACAGCTTCCTGAACACTGAAGCTTTCTTT
CASSLRDSFLNTEAFF
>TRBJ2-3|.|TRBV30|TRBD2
TGTGCCTGGAGCCATACTAGCGGGAGGGCCGAAAGCACAGATACGCAGTATTTT
CAWSHTSGRAESTDTQYF
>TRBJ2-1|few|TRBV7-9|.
TGTGCCAGCAGCTATGGGGGGGCCGGGTTCTTC
CASSYGGAGFF
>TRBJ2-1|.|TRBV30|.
TGTGCCTGGAGTGGAGACAACCGACAGTTCTTC
CAWSGDNRQFF
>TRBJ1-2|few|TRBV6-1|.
TGTGCCAGCGATGGGCCCGCGGGACCCCTTGGCTACACCTTC
CASDGPAGPLGYTF
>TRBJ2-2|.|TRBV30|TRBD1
TGTGCCTGGACTAAGGGGGCCGCGAACACCGGGGAGCTGTTTTTT
CAWTKGAANTGELFF
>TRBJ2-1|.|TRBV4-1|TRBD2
TGCGCCAGCAGCCAAGATTCTTGGGGGAGGGGACGGTTCTTC
CASSQDSWGRGRFF
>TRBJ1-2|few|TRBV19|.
TGTGCCAGTAGTATCAACGGAGTCTATGGCTACACCTTC
CASSINGVYGYTF